This T cell receptor beta chain is from a study of CD8 T cells in ankylosing spondylitis. Overall study results and limits: Certain motif variants had earlier appeared in reactive arthritis synovial fluid and blood. In peripheral blood, disease-linked CD8+ clones occurred at relatively low frequencies. The study looked at matched synovial fluid samples from ankylosing spondylitis patients. Disease-linked clones were reported to be significantly enriched there.

Germline assignment: CDR1 DFQATT and CDR2 SNEGSKA (reference sequence). The CDR3 contains 13 residues. Unmatched junction bases numbered 3, after V lost 3 bases and J lost 4 bases. A single record per CDR3 protein comes from TCRdb applying MiXCR to the 5' RACE reads. The sample records roughly 68,000 distinct CDR3 sequences, under 7.5% being singletons. This clonotype was observed a few times. What it recognizes is unknown. What was sequenced was synovial fluid, either unsorted or a sorted T cell fraction (not recorded which). The clonotype was recovered from a male donor with ankylosing spondylitis. The V call is TRBV20-1, the J call TRBJ1-3, with TRBD1 identical over 7 bases. The CDR3 sequence is CSASQGVGNTIYF. The CDR3 region has the DNA TGCAGTGCTAGCCAGGGGGTAGGAAACACCATATATTTT.